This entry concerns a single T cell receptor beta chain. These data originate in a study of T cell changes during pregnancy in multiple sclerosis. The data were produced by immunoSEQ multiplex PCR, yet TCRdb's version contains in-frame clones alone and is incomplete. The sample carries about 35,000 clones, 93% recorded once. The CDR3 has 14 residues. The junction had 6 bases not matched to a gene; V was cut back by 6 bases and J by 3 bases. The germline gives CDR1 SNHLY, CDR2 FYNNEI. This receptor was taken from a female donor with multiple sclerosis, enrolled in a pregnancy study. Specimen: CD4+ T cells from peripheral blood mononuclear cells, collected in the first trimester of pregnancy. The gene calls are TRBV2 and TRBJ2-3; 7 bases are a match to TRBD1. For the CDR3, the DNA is TGTGCCAGCAGGACCGGGACAGAGACAGATACGCAGTATTTT. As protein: CASRTGTETDTQYF.